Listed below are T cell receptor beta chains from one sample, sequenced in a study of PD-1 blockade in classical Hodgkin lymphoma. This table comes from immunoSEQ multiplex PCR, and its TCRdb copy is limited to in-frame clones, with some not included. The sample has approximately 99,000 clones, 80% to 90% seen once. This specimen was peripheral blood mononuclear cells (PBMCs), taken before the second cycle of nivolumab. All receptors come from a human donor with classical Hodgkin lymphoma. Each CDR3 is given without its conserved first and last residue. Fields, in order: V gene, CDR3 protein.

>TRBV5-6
ASSSGTGDPEAF
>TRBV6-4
ASRSQGRVTEAF
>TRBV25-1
ASSEYVGNEQF
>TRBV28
ASRGRKLGNTEAF
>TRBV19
ASPSGNTIY
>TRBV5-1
ASSPAGTGSTDTQY
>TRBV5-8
ASSVPGGSLHYEQY
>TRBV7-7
ASSLRADNSYNEQF
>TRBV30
AWSSAGTAHTDTQY
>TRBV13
ASSWRAGNSNQPQH
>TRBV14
ASSQAGAYEQY
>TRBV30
ATQMVAIWNTDTQY
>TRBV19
ASSPRQSGELF
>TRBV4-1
ASSQDPRDTYEQY
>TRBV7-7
ASSLAGTSDEQF
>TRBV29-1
SVEGLAGELVTQY
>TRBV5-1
ASSLGQGAGTQY
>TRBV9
ASSAELAGGPNPYEQF
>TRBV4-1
ASSQTAGGSYEQY
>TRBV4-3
ASSPGTSGVYNEQF
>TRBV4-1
ASSHPNTGELF
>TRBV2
ASSEKKFYGYT
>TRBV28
ASSSSGGSNTGELF
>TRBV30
AWSNPGGPGETQY
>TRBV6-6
ASSEGSGLEAF
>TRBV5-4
ASSQDSTGAQEAF
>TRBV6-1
ASSETGQMAYEQY
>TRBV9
ASSVGGTEEKLF
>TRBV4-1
ASSHQLAGADTDTQY
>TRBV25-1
ASTHPGGGETQY
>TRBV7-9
ASSQASGAQY
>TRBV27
ASSLYGTSGSRSRDTQY
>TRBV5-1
ASSLWSGGSTEAF
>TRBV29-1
SVVWVTYNEQF
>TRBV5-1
ASSLAKGTQETQY
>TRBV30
AWSFGVGAYGYT
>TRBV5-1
ASSFRTSGITDTQY
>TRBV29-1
SVELQGANTEAF
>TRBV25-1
ASSDHGPGPYYEQY
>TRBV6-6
ASSYRTLNYEQY
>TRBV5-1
ASSLYTDTQY
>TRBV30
AWSGQGYTEAF
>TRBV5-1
ASSLAQGEETQY